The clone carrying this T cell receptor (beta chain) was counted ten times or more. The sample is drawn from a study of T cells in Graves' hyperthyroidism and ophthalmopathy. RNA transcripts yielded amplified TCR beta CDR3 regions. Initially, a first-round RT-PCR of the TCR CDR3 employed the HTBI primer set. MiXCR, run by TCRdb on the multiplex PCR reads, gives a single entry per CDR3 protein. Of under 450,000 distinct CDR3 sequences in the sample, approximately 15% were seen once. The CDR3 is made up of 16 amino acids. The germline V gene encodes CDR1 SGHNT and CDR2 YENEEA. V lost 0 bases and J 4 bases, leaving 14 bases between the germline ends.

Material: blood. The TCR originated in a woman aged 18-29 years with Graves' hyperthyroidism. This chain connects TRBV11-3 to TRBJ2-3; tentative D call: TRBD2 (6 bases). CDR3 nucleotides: TGTGCCAGCAGCTTAGATCTCGGACTAAGGGCAGATACGCAGTATTTT. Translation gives CASSLDLGLRADTQYF.